This T cell receptor beta chain was identified during a study of cytomegalovirus exposure and HLA in healthy donors. The overall study: Unique TCR beta sequences numbering some 120 million came from roughly 180 million T cells in an earlier analysis.

Remarks on this clone: Its antigen is undetermined.

Overall study findings and caveats: Some segments of the V type, notably TRBV6-2 and TRBV6-3, were excluded as indistinguishable.

CDR1 is MNHEY and CDR2 is SVGAGI in the germline V gene. The length of the CDR3 is 15 residues. V lost 0 bases to trimming and J lost 8 bases, with 11 bases between them. The PCR ran on 60 Vbeta and 13 Jbeta primers. Repertoires were generated with immunoSEQ multiplex PCR, while TCRdb's copy carries only in-frame clones and drops some. This sample has 85,000 to 130,000 clones, with about 75% found just once. The sample comprised PBMCs. The V and J genes are TRBV6-5 and TRBJ1-6, with D maybe TRBD1 (5 bases). This clonotype originated in a male donor in good health and CMV-seropositive. Here the CDR3 reads CASSYSTEGHSPLHF. CDR3 bases: TGTGCCAGCAGTTACTCGACGGAGGGACATTCACCCCTCCACTTT.